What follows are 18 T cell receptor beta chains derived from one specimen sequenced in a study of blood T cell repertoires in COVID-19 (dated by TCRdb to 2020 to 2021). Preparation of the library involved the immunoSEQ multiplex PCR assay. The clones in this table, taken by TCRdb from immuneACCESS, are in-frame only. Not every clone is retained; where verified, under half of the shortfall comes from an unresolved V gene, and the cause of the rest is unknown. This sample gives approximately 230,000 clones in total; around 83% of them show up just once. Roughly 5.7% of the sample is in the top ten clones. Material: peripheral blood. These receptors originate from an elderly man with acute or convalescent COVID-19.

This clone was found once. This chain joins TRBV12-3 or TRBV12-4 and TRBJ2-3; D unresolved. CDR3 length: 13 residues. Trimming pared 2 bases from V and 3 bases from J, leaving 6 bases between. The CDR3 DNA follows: TGTGCCAGCAGTTTATTCGGGACAGATACGCAGTATTTT. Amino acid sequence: CASSLFGTDTQYF.

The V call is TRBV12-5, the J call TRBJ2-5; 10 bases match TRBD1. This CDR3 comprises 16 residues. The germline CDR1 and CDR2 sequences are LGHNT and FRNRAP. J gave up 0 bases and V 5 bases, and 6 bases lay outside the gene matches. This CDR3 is CASGRGTGDDQETQYF. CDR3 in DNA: TGTGCTAGTGGTCGCGGGACAGGGGACGACCAAGAGACCCAGTACTTC.

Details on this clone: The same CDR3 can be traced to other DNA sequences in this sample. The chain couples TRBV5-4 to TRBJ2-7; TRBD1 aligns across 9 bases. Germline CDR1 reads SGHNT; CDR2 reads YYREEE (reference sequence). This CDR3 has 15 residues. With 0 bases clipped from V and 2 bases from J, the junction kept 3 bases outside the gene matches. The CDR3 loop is CASSLGGQGTYEQYF. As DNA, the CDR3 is TGTGCCAGCAGCTTGGGGGGACAGGGAACCTACGAGCAGTACTTC. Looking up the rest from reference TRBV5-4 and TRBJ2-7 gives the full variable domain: ETGVTQSPTHLIKTRGQQVTLRCSSQSGHNTVSWYQQALGQGPQFIFQYYREEENGRGNFPPRFSGLQFPNYSSELNVNALELDDSALYLCASSLGGQGTYEQYFGPGTRLTVT.

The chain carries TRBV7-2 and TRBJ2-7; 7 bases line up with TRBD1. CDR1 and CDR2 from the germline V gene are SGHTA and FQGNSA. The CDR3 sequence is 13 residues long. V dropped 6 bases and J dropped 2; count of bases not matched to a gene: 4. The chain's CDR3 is CASRGDSTYEQYF. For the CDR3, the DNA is TGTGCCAGCAGGGGGGACAGCACCTACGAGCAGTACTTC.

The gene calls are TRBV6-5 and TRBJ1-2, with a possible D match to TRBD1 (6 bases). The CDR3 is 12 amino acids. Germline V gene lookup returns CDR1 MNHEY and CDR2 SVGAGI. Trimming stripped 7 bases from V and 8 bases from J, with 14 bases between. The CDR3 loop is CASNRDVRGYTF. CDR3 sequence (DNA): TGTGCCAGCAACAGGGATGTACGAGGCTACACCTTC.

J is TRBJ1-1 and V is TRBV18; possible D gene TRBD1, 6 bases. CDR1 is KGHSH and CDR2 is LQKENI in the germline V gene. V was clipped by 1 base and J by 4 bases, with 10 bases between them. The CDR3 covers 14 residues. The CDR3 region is CASSPLGTLTEAFF. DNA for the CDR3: TGTGCCAGCTCACCACTCGGGACACTCACTGAAGCTTTCTTT. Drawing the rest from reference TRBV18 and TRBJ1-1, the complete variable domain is NAGVMQNPRHLVRRRGQEARLRCSPMKGHSHVYWYRQLPEEGLKFMVYLQKENIIDESGMPKERFSAEFPKEGPSILRIQQVVRGDSAAYFCASSPLGTLTEAFFGQGTRLTVV.

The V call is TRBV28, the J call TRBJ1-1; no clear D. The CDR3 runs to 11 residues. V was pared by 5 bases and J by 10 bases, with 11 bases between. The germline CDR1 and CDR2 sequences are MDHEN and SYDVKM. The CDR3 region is CASSTLGRAFF. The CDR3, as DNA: TGTGCCAGCAGTACCTTGGGGAGAGCTTTCTTT.

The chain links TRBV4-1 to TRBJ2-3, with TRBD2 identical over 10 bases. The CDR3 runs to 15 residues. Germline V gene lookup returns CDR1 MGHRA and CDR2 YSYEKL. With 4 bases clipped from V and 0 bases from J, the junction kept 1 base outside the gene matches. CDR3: CASSLTSGSTDTQYF. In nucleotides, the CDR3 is TGCGCCAGCAGCCTGACTAGCGGGAGCACAGATACGCAGTATTTT.

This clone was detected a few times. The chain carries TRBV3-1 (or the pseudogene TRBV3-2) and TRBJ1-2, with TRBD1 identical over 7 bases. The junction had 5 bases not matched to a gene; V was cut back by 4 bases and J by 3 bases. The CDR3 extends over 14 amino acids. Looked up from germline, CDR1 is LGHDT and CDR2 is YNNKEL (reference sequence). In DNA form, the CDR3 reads TGTGCCAGCAGCCCACGTCAGGGGGACTATGGCTACACCTTC. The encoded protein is CASSPRQGDYGYTF.

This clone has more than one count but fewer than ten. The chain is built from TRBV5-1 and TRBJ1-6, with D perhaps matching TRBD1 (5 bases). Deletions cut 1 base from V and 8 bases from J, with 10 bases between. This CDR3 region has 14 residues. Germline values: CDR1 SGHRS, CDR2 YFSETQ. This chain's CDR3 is CASSLRSGDSPLHF. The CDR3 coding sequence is TGCGCCAGCAGCTTGAGGTCGGGGGATTCACCCCTCCACTTT.

The CDR3 DNA reads as TGCGCCAGCAGAATAAAGACAGGGGAGGCATACAATGAGCAGTTCTTC. Protein sequence: CASRIKTGEAYNEQFF. V gene TRBV5-1 combines with J gene TRBJ2-1; 8 bases match TRBD1. The CDR3 has 16 residues. Trimming at V came to 5 bases and at J to 4 bases, leaving 11 bases not matched to a gene. The germline CDR1 and CDR2 sequences are SGHRS and YFSETQ.

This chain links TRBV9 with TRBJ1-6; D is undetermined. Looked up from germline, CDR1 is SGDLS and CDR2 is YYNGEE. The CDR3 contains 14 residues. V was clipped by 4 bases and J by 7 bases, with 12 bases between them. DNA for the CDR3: TGTGCCAGCAGCCGGCGGAGCCAAAATTCACCCCTCCACTTT. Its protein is CASSRRSQNSPLHF.

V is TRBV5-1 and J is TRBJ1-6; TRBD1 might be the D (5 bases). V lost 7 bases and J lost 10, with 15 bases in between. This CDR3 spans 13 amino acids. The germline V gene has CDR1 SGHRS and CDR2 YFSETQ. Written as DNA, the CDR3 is TGCGCCAGCGGCCCGTTGGGGGGATCACCCCTCCACTTT. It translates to CASGPLGGSPLHF. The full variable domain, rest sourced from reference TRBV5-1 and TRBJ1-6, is KAGVTQTPRYLIKTRGQQVTLSCSPISGHRSVSWYQQTPGQGLQFLFEYFSETQRNKGNFPGRFSGRQFSNSRSEMNVSTLELGDSALYLCASGPLGGSPLHFGNGTRLTVT.

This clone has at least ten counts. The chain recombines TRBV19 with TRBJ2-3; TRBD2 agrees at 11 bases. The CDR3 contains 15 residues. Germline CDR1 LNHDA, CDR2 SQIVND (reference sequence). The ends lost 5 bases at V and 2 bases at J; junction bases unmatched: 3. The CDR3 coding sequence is TGTGCCAGTAGTTTACTAGCGGGAGACACAGATACGCAGTATTTT. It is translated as CASSLLAGDTDTQYF.

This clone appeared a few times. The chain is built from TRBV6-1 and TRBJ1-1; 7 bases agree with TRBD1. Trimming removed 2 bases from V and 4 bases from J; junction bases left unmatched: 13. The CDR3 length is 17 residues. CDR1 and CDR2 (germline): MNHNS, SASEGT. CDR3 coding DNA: TGTGCCAGCAGTGAAAGGTTTAGGGGGCGGGGTTCCACTGAAGCTTTCTTT. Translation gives CASSERFRGRGSTEAFF.

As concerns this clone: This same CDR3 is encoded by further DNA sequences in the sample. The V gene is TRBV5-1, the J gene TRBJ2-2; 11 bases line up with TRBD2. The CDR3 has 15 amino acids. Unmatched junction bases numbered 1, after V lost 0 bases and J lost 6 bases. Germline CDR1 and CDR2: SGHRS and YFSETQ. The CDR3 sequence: CASSLELAGAGELFF. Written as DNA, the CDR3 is TGCGCCAGCAGCTTGGAACTAGCGGGGGCCGGGGAGCTGTTTTTT.

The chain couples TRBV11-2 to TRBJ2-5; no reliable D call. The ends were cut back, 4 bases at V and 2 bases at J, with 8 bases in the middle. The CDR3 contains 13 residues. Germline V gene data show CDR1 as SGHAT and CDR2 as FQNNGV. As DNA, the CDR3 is TGTGCCAGCAGCTATTACAGACAAGAGACCCAGTACTTC. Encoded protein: CASSYYRQETQYF.

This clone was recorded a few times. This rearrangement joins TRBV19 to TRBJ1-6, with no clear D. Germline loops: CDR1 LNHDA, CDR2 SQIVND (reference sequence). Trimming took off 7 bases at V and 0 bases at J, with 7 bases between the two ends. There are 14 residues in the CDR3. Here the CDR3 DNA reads TGTGCCAGTAAAGATAGCTCCTATAATTCACCCCTCCACTTT. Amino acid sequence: CASKDSSYNSPLHF. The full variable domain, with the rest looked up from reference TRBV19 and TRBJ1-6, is DGGITQSPKYLFRKEGQNVTLSCEQNLNHDAMYWYRQDPGQGLRLIYYSQIVNDFQKGDIAEGYSVSREKKESFPLTVTSAQKNPTAFYLCASKDSSYNSPLHFGNGTRLTVT.